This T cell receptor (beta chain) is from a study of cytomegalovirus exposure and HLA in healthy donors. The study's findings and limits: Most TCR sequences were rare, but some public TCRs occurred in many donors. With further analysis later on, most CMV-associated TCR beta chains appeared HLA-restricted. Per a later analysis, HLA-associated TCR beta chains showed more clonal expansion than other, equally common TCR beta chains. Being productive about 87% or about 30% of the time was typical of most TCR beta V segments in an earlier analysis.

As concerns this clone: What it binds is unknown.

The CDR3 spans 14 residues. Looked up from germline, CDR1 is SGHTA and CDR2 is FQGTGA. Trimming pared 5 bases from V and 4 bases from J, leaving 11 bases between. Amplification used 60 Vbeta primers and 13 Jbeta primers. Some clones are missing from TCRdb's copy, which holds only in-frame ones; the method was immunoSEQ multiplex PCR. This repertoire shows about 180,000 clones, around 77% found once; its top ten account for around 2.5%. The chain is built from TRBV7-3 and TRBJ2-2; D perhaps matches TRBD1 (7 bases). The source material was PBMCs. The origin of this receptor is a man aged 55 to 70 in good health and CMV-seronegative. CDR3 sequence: CASSPQGGTGELFF. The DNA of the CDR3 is TGTGCCAGCAGCCCTCAGGGGGGCACCGGGGAGCTGTTTTTT.